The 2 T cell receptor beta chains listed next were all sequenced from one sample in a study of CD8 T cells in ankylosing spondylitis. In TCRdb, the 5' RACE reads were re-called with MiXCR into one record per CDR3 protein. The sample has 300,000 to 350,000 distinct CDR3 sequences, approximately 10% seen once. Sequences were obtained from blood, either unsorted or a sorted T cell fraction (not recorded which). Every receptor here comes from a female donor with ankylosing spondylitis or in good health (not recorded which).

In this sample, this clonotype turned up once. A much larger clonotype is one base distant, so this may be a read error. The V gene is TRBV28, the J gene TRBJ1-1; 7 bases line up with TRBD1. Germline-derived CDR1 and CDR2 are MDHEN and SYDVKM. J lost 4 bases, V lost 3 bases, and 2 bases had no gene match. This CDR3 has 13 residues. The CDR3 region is CASSLKGATEAFF. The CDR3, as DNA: TGTGCCAGCAGTTTGAAGGGGGCCACTGAAGCTTTCTTT.

The CDR3 coding sequence is TGTGCCAGCAGCTTAATACGGACAGGGGGCGCGAGTGGCTACACCTTC. Translating it yields CASSLIRTGGASGYTF. The chain couples TRBV7-2 to TRBJ1-2; 11 bases align to TRBD1. Germline V CDR1 and CDR2: SGHTA, FQGNSA. Trimming at V came to 2 bases and at J to 7 bases, leaving 9 bases not matched to a gene. The length of the CDR3 is 16 residues.